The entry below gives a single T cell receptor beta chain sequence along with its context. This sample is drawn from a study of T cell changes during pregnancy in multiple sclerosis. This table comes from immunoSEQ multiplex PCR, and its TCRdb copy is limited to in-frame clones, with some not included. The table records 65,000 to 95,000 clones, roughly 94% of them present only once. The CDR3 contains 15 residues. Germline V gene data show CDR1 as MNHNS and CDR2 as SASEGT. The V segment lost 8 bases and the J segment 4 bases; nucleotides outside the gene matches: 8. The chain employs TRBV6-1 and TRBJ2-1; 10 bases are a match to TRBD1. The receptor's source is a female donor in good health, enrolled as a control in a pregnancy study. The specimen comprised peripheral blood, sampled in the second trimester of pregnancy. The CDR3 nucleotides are TGTGCCAGCCGATCGGGGACAGGGGCGTACAATGAGCAGTTCTTC. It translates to CASRSGTGAYNEQFF.